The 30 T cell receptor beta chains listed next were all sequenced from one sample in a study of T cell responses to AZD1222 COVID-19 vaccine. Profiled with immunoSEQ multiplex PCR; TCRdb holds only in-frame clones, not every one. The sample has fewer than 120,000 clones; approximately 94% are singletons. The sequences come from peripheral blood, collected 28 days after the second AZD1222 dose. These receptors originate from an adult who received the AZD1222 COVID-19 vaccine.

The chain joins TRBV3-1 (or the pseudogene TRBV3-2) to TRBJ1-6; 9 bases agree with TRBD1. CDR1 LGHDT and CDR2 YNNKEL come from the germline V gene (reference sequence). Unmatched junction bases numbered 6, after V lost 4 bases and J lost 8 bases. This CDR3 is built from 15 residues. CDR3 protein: CASSLLQGAYSPLHF. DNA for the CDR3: TGTGCCAGCAGCCTATTACAGGGGGCCTATTCACCCCTCCACTTT.

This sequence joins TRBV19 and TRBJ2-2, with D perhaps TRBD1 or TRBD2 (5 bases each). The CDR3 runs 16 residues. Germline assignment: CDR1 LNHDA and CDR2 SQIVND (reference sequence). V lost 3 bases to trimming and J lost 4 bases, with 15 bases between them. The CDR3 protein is CASSIRNGGSTGELFF. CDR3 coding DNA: TGTGCCAGTAGTATTAGGAATGGGGGATCCACCGGGGAGCTGTTTTTT.

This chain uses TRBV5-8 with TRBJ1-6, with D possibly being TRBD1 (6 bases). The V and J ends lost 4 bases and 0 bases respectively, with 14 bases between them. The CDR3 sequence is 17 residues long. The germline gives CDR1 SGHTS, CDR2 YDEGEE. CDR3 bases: TGTGCCAGCAGCCCCGGGACAAAGAGCTCCTATAATTCACCCCTCCACTTT. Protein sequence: CASSPGTKSSYNSPLHF. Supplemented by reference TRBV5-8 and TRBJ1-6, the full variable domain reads EAGVTQSPTHLIKTRGQQATLRCSPISGHTSVYWYQQALGLGLQFLLWYDEGEERNRGNFPPRFSGRQFPNYSSELNVNALELEDSALYLCASSPGTKSSYNSPLHFGNGTRLTVT.

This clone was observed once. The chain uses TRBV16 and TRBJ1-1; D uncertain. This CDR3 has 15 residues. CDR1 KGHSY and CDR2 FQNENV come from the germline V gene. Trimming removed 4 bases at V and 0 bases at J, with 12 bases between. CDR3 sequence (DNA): TGTGCCAGCAGCCCTTATTCACATCTGAACACTGAAGCTTTCTTT. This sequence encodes CASSPYSHLNTEAFF.

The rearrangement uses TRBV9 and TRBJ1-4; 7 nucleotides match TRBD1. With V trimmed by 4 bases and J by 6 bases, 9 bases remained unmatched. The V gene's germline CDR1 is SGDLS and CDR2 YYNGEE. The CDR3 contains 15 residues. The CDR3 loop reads CASSYSGQVDEKLFF. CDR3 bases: TGTGCCAGCAGCTACAGCGGACAGGTAGATGAAAAACTGTTTTTT.

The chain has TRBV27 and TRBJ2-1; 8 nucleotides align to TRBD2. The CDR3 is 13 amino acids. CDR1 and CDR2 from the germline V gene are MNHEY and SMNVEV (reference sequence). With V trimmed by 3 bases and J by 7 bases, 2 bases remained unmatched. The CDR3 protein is CASSFGRGNEQFF. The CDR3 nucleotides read TGTGCCAGCAGTTTCGGGAGGGGAAATGAGCAGTTCTTC.

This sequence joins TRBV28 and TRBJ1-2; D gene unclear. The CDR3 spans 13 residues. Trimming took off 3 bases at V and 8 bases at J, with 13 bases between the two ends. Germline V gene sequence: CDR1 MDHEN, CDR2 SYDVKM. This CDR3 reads CASSFNKDRGYTF. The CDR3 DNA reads TGTGCCAGCAGTTTTAATAAGGATCGGGGCTACACCTTC.

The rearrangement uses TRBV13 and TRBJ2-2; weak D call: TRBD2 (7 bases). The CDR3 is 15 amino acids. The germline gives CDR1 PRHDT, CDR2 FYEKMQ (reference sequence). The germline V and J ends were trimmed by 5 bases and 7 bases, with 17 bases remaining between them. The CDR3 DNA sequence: TGTGCCAGCAGCGGATTACGGGGGGCCTACGGGGAGCTGTTTTTT. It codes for CASSGLRGAYGELFF.

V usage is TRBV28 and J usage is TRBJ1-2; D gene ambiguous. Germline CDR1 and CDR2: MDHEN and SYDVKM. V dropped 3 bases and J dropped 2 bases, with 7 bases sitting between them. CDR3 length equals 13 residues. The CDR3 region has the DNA TGTGCCAGCAGTTTCGGCTGGAACTATGGCTACACCTTC. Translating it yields CASSFGWNYGYTF.

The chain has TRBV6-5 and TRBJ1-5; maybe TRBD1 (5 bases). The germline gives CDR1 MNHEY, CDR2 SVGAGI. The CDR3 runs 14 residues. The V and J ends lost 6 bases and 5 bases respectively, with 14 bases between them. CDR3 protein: CASRPGPPYQPQHF. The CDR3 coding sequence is TGTGCCAGCAGACCGGGACCCCCATATCAGCCCCAGCATTTT.

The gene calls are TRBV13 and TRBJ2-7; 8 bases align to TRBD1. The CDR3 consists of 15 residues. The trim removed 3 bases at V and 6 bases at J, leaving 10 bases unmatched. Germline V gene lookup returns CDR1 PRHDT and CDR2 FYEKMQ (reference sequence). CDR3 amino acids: CASSLGGQGRSEQYF. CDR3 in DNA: TGTGCCAGCAGCTTGGGAGGACAGGGCAGGTCCGAGCAGTACTTC.

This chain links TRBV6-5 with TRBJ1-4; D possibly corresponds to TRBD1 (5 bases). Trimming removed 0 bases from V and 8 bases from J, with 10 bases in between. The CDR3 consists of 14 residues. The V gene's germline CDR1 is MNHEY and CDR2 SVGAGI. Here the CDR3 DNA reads TGTGCCAGCAGTTACTCAGGGGTACAAGAAAAACTGTTTTTT. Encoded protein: CASSYSGVQEKLFF.

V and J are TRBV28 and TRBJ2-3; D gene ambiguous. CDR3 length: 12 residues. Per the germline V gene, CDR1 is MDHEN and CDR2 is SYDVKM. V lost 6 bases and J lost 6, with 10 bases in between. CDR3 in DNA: TGTGCCAGCAGCCCCCATACCGATACGCAGTATTTT. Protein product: CASSPHTDTQYF.

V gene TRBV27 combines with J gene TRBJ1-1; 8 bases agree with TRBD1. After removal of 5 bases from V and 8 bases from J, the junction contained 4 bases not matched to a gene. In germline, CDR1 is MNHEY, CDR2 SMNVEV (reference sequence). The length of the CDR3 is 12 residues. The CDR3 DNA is TGTGCCAGCAGTCTCCGGACAGGGGAAGCTTTCTTT. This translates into CASSLRTGEAFF.

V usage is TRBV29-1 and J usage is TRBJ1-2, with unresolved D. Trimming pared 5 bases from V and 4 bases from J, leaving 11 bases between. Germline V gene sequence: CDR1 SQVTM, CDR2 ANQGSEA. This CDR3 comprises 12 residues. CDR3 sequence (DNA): TGCAGCGTTCCTGAAGACGGCTATGGCTACACCTTC. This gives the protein CSVPEDGYGYTF.

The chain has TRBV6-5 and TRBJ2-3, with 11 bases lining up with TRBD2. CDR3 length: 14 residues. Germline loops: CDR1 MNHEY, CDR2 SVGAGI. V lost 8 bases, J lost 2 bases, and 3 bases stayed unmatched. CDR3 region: CASRLAGITDTQYF. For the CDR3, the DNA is TGTGCCAGCCGACTAGCGGGGATCACAGATACGCAGTATTTT.

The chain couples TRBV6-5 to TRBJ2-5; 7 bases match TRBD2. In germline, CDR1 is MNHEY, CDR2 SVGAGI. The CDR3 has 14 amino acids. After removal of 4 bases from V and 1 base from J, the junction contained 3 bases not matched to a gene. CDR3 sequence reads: CASSFSGTQETQYF. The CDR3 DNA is TGTGCCAGCAGTTTCAGCGGGACCCAAGAGACCCAGTACTTC.

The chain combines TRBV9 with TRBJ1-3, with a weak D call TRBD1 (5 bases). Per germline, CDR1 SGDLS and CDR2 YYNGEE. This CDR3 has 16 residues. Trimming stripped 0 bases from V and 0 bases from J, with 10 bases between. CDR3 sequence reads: CASSVGQLSSGNTIYF. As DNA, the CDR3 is TGTGCCAGCAGCGTAGGACAGCTCTCCTCTGGAAACACCATATATTTT.

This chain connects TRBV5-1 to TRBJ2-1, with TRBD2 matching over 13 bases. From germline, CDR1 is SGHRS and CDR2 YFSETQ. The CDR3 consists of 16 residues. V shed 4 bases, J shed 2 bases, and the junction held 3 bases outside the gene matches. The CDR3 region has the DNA TGCGCCAGCAGCGCGGGACTAGCGGGGACCTACAATGAGCAGTTCTTC. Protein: CASSAGLAGTYNEQFF.

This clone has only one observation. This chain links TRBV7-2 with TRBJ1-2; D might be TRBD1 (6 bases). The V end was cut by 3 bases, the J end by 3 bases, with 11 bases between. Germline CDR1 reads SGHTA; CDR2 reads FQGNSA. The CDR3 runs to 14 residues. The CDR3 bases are TGTGCCAGCAGCTTTCAACAGGGTTACTATGGCTACACCTTC. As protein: CASSFQQGYYGYTF.

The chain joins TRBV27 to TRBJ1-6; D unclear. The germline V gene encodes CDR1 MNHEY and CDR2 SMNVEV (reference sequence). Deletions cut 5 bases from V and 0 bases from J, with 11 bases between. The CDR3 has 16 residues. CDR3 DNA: TGTGCCAGCAGTGCCCGGGTCAGCTCCTATAATTCACCCCTCCACTTT. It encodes CASSARVSSYNSPLHF.

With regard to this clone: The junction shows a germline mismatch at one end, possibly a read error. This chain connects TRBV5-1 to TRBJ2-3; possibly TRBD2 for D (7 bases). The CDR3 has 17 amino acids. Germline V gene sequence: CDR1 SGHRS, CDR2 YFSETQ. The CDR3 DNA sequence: TGCGCCAGCAGCTTGGTTCGGGGAGGGGGAGGCACAAATACGCAGTATTTT. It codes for CASSLVRGGGGTNTQYF.

In DNA form, the CDR3 reads TGTGCCAGCAGCTTAGTAATGGGGGTTGGCCAAGAGACCCAGTACTTC. Its translation: CASSLVMGVGQETQYF. The chain combines TRBV7-9 with TRBJ2-5; the D gene could be TRBD1 or TRBD2 (5 bases each). V lost 1 base and J 1 base, leaving 13 bases between the germline ends. The CDR3 has 16 amino acids. Germline V lookup: CDR1 SEHNR, CDR2 FQNEAQ (reference sequence).

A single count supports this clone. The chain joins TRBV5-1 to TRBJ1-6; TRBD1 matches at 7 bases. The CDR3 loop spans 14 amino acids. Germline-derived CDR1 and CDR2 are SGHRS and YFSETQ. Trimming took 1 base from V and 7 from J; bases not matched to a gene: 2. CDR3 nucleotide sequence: TGCGCCAGCAGCTTGACAGGGGCCAATTCACCCCTCCACTTT. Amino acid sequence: CASSLTGANSPLHF.

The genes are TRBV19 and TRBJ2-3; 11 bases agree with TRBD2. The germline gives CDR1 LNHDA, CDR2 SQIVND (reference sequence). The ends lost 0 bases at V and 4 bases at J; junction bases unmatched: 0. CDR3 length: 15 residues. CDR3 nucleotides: TGTGCCAGTAGTATAGATAGCGGGGGGGCAGATACGCAGTATTTT. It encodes CASSIDSGGADTQYF.

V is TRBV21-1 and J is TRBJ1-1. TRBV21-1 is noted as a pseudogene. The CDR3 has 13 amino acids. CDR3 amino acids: CASSKGPGTEAFF. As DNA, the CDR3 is TGTGCCAGCAGCAAGGGACCAGGTACTGAAGCTTTCTTT.

This CDR3 reads CASSQAPGSNTEAFF. CDR3 sequence (DNA): TGTGCCAGCAGCCAAGCCCCAGGATCCAACACTGAAGCTTTCTTT. The gene calls are TRBV3-1 (or the pseudogene TRBV3-2) and TRBJ1-1; D not resolved. The V end was cut by 1 base, the J end by 2 bases, with 11 bases between. Per the germline V gene, CDR1 is LGHDT and CDR2 is YNNKEL (reference sequence). The CDR3 runs to 15 residues.

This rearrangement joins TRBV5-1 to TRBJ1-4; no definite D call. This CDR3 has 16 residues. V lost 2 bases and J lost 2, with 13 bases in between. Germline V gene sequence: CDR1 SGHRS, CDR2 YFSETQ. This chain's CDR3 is CASSLRRRNTNEKLFF. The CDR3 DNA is TGCGCCAGCAGCTTACGCAGGAGGAATACTAATGAAAAACTGTTTTTT.

Here the CDR3 reads CASSFGTYGYTF. The CDR3 bases are TGTGCCAGCAGTTTCGGGACTTATGGCTACACCTTC. This rearrangement joins TRBV12-3 or TRBV12-4 to TRBJ1-2; D may be TRBD1 (5 bases). This CDR3 has 12 amino acids. V was cut by 3 bases and J by 5 bases, with 7 bases left in between.

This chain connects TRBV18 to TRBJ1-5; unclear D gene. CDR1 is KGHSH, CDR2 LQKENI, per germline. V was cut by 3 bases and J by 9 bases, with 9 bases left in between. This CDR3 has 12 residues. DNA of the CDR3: TGTGCCAGCTCACCGGGGAATGGGCCCCAGCATTTT. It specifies CASSPGNGPQHF.